A single sample is the source of the 28 T cell receptor beta chains below, sequenced in a study of cytomegalovirus exposure and HLA in healthy donors. In the PCR, 60 Vbeta and 13 Jbeta primers were used. Sequencing used immunoSEQ multiplex PCR; TCRdb keeps in-frame clones, though not all of them. Counted here are more than 110,000 clones, about three quarters occurring once; the ten biggest clones make up roughly 1.3%. The material sequenced was PBMCs. The receptors were gathered from a male donor in good health and CMV-seropositive.

This chain uses TRBV11-2 with TRBJ1-1; D remains ambiguous. CDR3 length equals 13 residues. V lost 0 bases and J 7 bases, leaving 9 bases between the germline ends. Germline V CDR1 and CDR2: SGHAT, FQNNGV. The CDR3 DNA reads as TGTGCCAGCAGCTTAGATAGCCGGGGTGAAGCTTTCTTT. Translating gives CASSLDSRGEAFF. Supplemented by reference TRBV11-2 and TRBJ1-1, the full variable domain reads EAGVAQSPRYKIIEKRQSVAFWCNPISGHATLYWYQQILGQGPKLLIQFQNNGVVDDSQLPKDRFSAERLKGVDSTLKIQPAKLEDSAVYLCASSLDSRGEAFFGQGTRLTVV.

The chain carries TRBV5-4 and TRBJ2-2; D not certain. CDR1 SGHNT and CDR2 YYREEE come from the germline V gene (reference sequence). There are 17 residues in the CDR3. V gave up 1 base and J gave up 0 bases, with 13 bases separating them. CDR3 DNA: TGTGCCAGCAGCTTGTCGCTGCAGAACGCGAACACCGGGGAGCTGTTTTTT. This encodes CASSLSLQNANTGELFF.

A remark on this clone: One end of the junction is discordant with germline, which a read error may explain. The CDR3 sequence is CASSPDYSEQFF. CDR3 DNA sequence: TGTGCCAGCAGTCCCGATTACAGTGAGCAGTTCTTC. The rearrangement uses TRBV2 and TRBJ2-1; no definite D call. The CDR3 extends over 12 amino acids. CDR1 and CDR2 from the germline V gene are SNHLY and FYNNEI.

This chain uses TRBV9 with TRBJ1-5, with 7 bases lining up with TRBD1. Germline-derived CDR1 and CDR2 are SGDLS and YYNGEE. CDR3 length: 14 amino acids. V gave up 3 bases and J gave up 3 bases; unmatched junction bases: 3. CDR3 sequence: CASSAGQSNQPQHF. The CDR3 DNA follows: TGTGCCAGCAGCGCGGGACAGTCCAATCAGCCCCAGCATTTT.

This clone was observed a handful of times. The chain is built from TRBV19 and TRBJ2-5; 8 bases map to TRBD1. The J call is in doubt because the DNA end fits TRBJ2-7 better. CDR1 and CDR2 from the germline V gene are LNHDA and SQIVND (reference sequence). The CDR3 runs to 16 residues. CDR3 sequence reads: CASSIGQGQATYEQYF. The CDR3 nucleotides are TGTGCCAGTAGTATCGGGCAGGGACAGGCGACCTACGAGCAGTACTTC.

V is TRBV7-9 and J is TRBJ2-7; 8 bases fit TRBD1. Germline lookup yields CDR1 SEHNR and CDR2 FQNEAQ (reference sequence). V shed 5 bases, J shed 4 bases, and the junction held 10 bases outside the gene matches. The CDR3 sequence is 15 residues long. The CDR3 spells CASSLSQGAGYEQYF. The CDR3 coding sequence is TGTGCCAGCAGCCTGAGCCAGGGGGCGGGGTACGAGCAGTACTTC.

The V and J genes are TRBV27 and TRBJ2-5, with 12 nucleotides matching TRBD1. The CDR3 is 16 residues long. Germline CDR1 MNHEY, CDR2 SMNVEV (reference sequence). V lost 3 bases and J lost 4; bases outside the gene matches: 6. The chain's CDR3 is CASSLTGQGAGETQYF. In nucleotides, the CDR3 is TGTGCCAGCAGTTTGACGGGACAGGGGGCAGGAGAGACCCAGTACTTC.

This clone turned up a few times. The rearrangement links TRBV6-1 to TRBJ1-2, with 9 nucleotides matching TRBD1. The CDR3 runs 14 residues. Trimming took 4 bases from V and 3 from J; bases not matched to a gene: 3. Per the germline V gene, CDR1 is MNHNS and CDR2 is SASEGT. CDR3 protein: CASSGRQGDYGYTF. CDR3 DNA sequence: TGTGCCAGCAGTGGGAGACAGGGGGACTATGGCTACACCTTC.

J is TRBJ1-5 and V is TRBV6-6; no clear D gene. Looked up from germline, CDR1 is MNHNY and CDR2 is SVGAGI (reference sequence). The CDR3 contains 13 residues. V lost 2 bases to trimming and J lost 4 bases, with 6 bases between them. CDR3 nucleotide sequence: TGTGCCAGCAGTTACGGGGAGAATCAGCCCCAGCATTTT. It specifies CASSYGENQPQHF.

The chain employs TRBV6-6 and TRBJ1-3; TRBD1 agrees at 7 bases. Germline values: CDR1 MNHNY, CDR2 SVGAGI (reference sequence). This CDR3 comprises 13 residues. Trimming cost V 8 bases and J 4 bases; bases outside gene matches: 5. CDR3 sequence (DNA): TGTGCCAGCCATCAGGGGGGCGGAAACACCATATATTTT. Translated, it gives CASHQGGGNTIYF.

This clone was found once. The chain uses TRBV18 and TRBJ1-2; the match to TRBD1 covers 11 bases. Trimming took 2 bases from V and 7 from J; bases not matched to a gene: 12. This CDR3 has 17 residues. CDR1 and CDR2 (germline): KGHSH, LQKENI. The CDR3 DNA sequence: TGTGCCAGCTCACCATATGAGCCCGGACAGGGGGCAATTGGCTACACCTTC. This gives the protein CASSPYEPGQGAIGYTF. Drawing the rest from reference TRBV18 and TRBJ1-2, the complete variable domain is NAGVMQNPRHLVRRRGQEARLRCSPMKGHSHVYWYRQLPEEGLKFMVYLQKENIIDESGMPKERFSAEFPKEGPSILRIQQVVRGDSAAYFCASSPYEPGQGAIGYTFGSGTRLTVV.

To note about this clone: A read error may account for a junction end that differs from germline. Other DNA sequences from this sample encode an identical CDR3 as well. The genes are TRBV11-2 and TRBJ2-1; D may be TRBD1 (5 bases). The CDR3 runs 13 residues. Germline V gives CDR1 SGHAT, CDR2 FQNNGV. The CDR3 DNA is TGCGCCAGCAGCTTAGACAGACTGTCTGAGCAGTTCTTC. This translates into CASSLDRLSEQFF.

V is TRBV2 and J is TRBJ1-2; weak D call: TRBD1 (6 bases). Germline CDR1 is SNHLY and CDR2 is FYNNEI. Trimming removed 5 bases at V and 2 bases at J, with 18 bases between. The CDR3 contains 16 residues. CDR3 coding DNA: TGTGCCAGCAGTAAAGATAAGGCTCAGGGGAACTATGGCTACACCTTC. It encodes CASSKDKAQGNYGYTF.

The count of this clone is one. The rearrangement links TRBV28 to TRBJ2-3, with 9 bases aligning to TRBD2. After removal of 4 bases from V and 2 bases from J, the junction contained 10 bases not matched to a gene. This CDR3 contains 17 residues. In germline, CDR1 is MDHEN, CDR2 SYDVKM. CDR3 DNA sequence: TGTGCCAGCAGTTCGCCTCGACTAGCGGAGATCACAGATACGCAGTATTTT. Translating it yields CASSSPRLAEITDTQYF.

This clone has just one count. The J gene is TRBJ2-1, the V gene TRBV6-5; a possible D gene is TRBD2 (6 bases). The CDR3 consists of 14 residues. With 6 bases removed from V and 2 bases from J, the gap between germline ends came to 11 bases. Germline loops: CDR1 MNHEY, CDR2 SVGAGI. The DNA of the CDR3 is TGTGCCAGCAGAACGGAGGGCCCCTACAATGAGCAGTTCTTC. Translating gives CASRTEGPYNEQFF.

CDR3: CASSPLRRSPSGDEQYF. The CDR3 nucleotides are TGTGCCAGCAGCCCTCTCAGGAGGAGTCCCTCCGGCGACGAGCAGTACTTC. The rearrangement joins TRBV14 to TRBJ2-7; possible D gene TRBD2, 5 bases. The V end was cut by 4 bases, the J end by 5 bases, with 24 bases between. This CDR3 has 17 amino acids. Germline CDR1 SGHDN, CDR2 FVKESK. The full variable domain, completed using reference TRBV14 and TRBJ2-7, is EAGVTQFPSHSVIEKGQTVTLRCDPISGHDNLYWYRRVMGKEIKFLLHFVKESKQDESGMPNNRFLAERTGGTYSTLKVQPAELEDSGVYFCASSPLRRSPSGDEQYFGPGTRLTVT.

This chain joins TRBV7-9 and TRBJ1-4, with no clear D. The germline V gene has CDR1 SEHNR and CDR2 FQNEAQ (reference sequence). The V end lost 5 bases, the J end lost 0 bases, and 10 bases lay between the germline ends. This CDR3 comprises 15 residues. The CDR3 loop is CASSPGRATNEKLFF. In DNA, the CDR3 is TGTGCCAGCAGCCCCGGGCGGGCAACTAATGAAAAACTGTTTTTT.

This chain links TRBV6-5 with TRBJ1-5; 7 bases are shared with TRBD1. Germline loops: CDR1 MNHEY, CDR2 SVGAGI. This CDR3 comprises 14 residues. V lost 5 bases, J lost 5 bases, and 6 bases stayed unmatched. CDR3 region: CASSRGTDDQPQHF. Here the CDR3 DNA reads TGTGCCAGCAGTAGGGGGACAGACGATCAGCCCCAGCATTTT.

The chain joins TRBV5-6 to TRBJ1-2; 10 bases line up with TRBD1. This CDR3 region has 14 residues. With V trimmed by 4 bases and J by 4 bases, 4 bases remained unmatched. Germline CDR1 and CDR2: SGHDT and YYEEEE. DNA of the CDR3: TGTGCCAGCAGCCAAGGGACAGGGGTCTATGGCTACACCTTC. Translating it yields CASSQGTGVYGYTF.

The CDR3 here is CASSAGLYPDTGELFF. The CDR3, as DNA: TGTGCCAGCAGCGCGGGTCTTTATCCGGACACCGGGGAGCTGTTTTTT. V gene TRBV5-4 combines with J gene TRBJ2-2, with D perhaps TRBD2 (5 bases). V shed 4 bases and J shed 3 bases, with 16 bases lying between them. The germline gives CDR1 SGHNT, CDR2 YYREEE (reference sequence). The CDR3 is 16 amino acids.

This clone was seen a single time. The chain couples TRBV19 to TRBJ2-3; D is ambiguous. V was pared by 4 bases and J by 1 base, with 6 bases between. The CDR3 is 13 amino acids. CDR1 LNHDA and CDR2 SQIVND come from the germline V gene (reference sequence). The CDR3 DNA sequence: TGTGCCAGTAGTAACGGAGGCACAGATACGCAGTATTTT. The encoded protein is CASSNGGTDTQYF.

The chain is built from TRBV4-3 and TRBJ1-1, with no clear D. V lost 0 bases and J lost 8, with 10 bases in between. Per the germline V gene, CDR1 is LGHNA and CDR2 is YSLEER. This CDR3 spans 13 amino acids. CDR3 sequence reads: CASSQEALAEAFF. The CDR3 region has the DNA TGCGCCAGCAGCCAAGAGGCGCTAGCCGAAGCTTTCTTT.

This clone was detected a few times. V usage is TRBV6-5 and J usage is TRBJ1-5, with a possible D match to TRBD1 (5 bases). CDR3 length: 14 amino acids. In germline, CDR1 is MNHEY, CDR2 SVGAGI. Trimming left V 2 bases short and J 2 bases short, with 7 bases between. CDR3 loop: CASSYTGGNQPQHF. The CDR3, as DNA: TGTGCCAGCAGTTACACGGGGGGCAATCAGCCCCAGCATTTT.

V and J are TRBV19 and TRBJ1-1; 7 positions match TRBD1. Trimming took 6 bases from V and 0 from J; bases not matched to a gene: 4. Germline V gene data show CDR1 as LNHDA and CDR2 as SQIVND (reference sequence). The CDR3 contains 14 residues. The CDR3 loop reads CASRRTGMNTEAFF. The CDR3 region has the DNA TGTGCCAGTAGGCGGACAGGAATGAACACTGAAGCTTTCTTT.

This chain links TRBV29-1 with TRBJ2-2, with TRBD1 identical over 9 bases. Germline V gives CDR1 SQVTM, CDR2 ANQGSEA. The CDR3 length is 15 residues. Trimming cost V 6 bases and J 4 bases; bases outside gene matches: 9. The CDR3 loop reads CSVKPGTGRTGELFF. CDR3 sequence (DNA): TGCAGCGTAAAACCCGGGACAGGGCGCACCGGGGAGCTGTTTTTT.

The chain employs TRBV5-1 and TRBJ2-7, with a weak D call TRBD2 (6 bases). This CDR3 has 15 residues. Germline V gene lookup returns CDR1 SGHRS and CDR2 YFSETQ. V lost 4 bases, J lost 5 bases, and 19 bases lay in between. CDR3 sequence: CASSGQTGGIHEQYF. In nucleotides, the CDR3 is TGCGCCAGCAGCGGTCAGACTGGAGGGATCCACGAGCAGTACTTC.

J is TRBJ2-3 and V is TRBV9, with 9 nucleotides matching TRBD2. V dropped 3 bases and J dropped 4; count of bases not matched to a gene: 3. Germline V lookup: CDR1 SGDLS, CDR2 YYNGEE. The CDR3 loop spans 14 amino acids. The chain's CDR3 is CASSGTSDSDTQYF. In DNA, the CDR3 is TGTGCCAGCAGCGGGACTAGCGATTCAGATACGCAGTATTTT.

The genes are TRBV5-1 and TRBJ2-5; perhaps TRBD2 as D (6 bases). The assigned J gene may be wrong: the sequence end matches TRBJ2-7 better. The CDR3 loop spans 14 amino acids. CDR1 SGHRS and CDR2 YFSETQ come from the germline V gene. CDR3 sequence (DNA): TGCGCCAGCAGCTTGGCCGGAGCGGGCTACGAGCAGTACTTC. As protein: CASSLAGAGYEQYF.